This TCR beta chain was found in a study of metastatic and nonmetastatic thyroid tumors. No patient received treatment before thyroid surgery. The CDR3 is 11 residues long. From germline, CDR1 is SGHRS and CDR2 YFSETQ. Trimming shortened V by 1 base and J by 10 bases, and 7 bases separated the two germline ends. Study processing details: Using the CDR3 differences seen across clinicopathological groups, the authors built a distant-metastasis classifier for papillary thyroid cancer, which was meant to discriminate distant-metastatic patients. TCRdb re-called the PCR reads with MiXCR. These V and J calls rely on TCRdb rather than the paper's analysis. This sample has 20,000 to 25,000 clones; over 20% occur once, and the top ten carry roughly 28%. This clone was detected many times.

The chain uses TRBV5-1 and TRBJ2-3; unclear D gene. The origin of this receptor is a female donor with papillary thyroid cancer or a benign thyroid nodule (not recorded which). Some clones in this sample may be carry-over from other donors' samples. Sequencing was carried out using blood. CDR3 bases: TGCGCCAGCAGCTTGTCCAACGCGCAGTATTTT. Residues: CASSLSNAQYF.